This T cell receptor (beta chain) was captured by sequencing in a study of CD8 T cells in ankylosing spondylitis. General study findings and limits: Matched synovial fluid from ankylosing spondylitis patients was reported to be enriched for disease-linked clones. Apparently characteristic of ankylosing spondylitis blood was a TCR beta motif (roughly eight highly homologous variants). A number of the motif variants had already been described in reactive arthritis synovial fluid and blood.

Remarks on this clonotype: Its target is not known.

Quantitative barcoded 5'-RACE was used to prepare TCR beta libraries. TCRdb redid the calling of the 5' RACE reads with MiXCR, one entry per CDR3 protein. The data contain 250,000 to 300,000 distinct CDR3 sequences, over 15% of them singletons. The TCR comes from a male donor with ankylosing spondylitis or in good health (not recorded which). Sequenced material: blood, either unsorted or a sorted T cell fraction (not recorded which).

CDR3 in amino acids: CASSLRPFERSEKLFF. In DNA, the CDR3 is TGCGCCAGCAGCTTGAGGCCCTTCGAACGGAGCGAAAAACTGTTTTTT. The chain joins TRBV5-1 to TRBJ1-4; D is unresolved. CDR3 length equals 16 residues. V was pared by 1 base and J by 8 bases, with 18 bases between. The germline CDR1 and CDR2 sequences are SGHRS and YFSETQ.